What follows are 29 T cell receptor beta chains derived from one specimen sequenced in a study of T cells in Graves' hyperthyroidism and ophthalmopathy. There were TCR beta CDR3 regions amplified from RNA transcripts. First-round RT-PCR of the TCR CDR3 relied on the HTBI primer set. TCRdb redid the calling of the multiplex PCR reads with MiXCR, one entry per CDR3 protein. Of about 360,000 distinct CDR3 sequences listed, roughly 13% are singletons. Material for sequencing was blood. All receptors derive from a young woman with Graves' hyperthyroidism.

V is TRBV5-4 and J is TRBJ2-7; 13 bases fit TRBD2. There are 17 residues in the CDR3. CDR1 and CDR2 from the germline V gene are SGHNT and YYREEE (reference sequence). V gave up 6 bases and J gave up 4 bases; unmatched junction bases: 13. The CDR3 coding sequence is TGTGCCAGCAAGAGGAGATTTACTAGCGGGAGGGATTACGAGCAGTACTTC. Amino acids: CASKRRFTSGRDYEQYF.

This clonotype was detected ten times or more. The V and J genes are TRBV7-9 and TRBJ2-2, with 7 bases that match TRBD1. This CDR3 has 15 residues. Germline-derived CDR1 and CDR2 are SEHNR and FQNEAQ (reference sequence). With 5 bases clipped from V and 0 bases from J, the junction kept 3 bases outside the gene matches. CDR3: CASSPGTANTGELFF. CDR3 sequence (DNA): TGTGCCAGCAGCCCCGGGACAGCGAACACCGGGGAGCTGTTTTTT.

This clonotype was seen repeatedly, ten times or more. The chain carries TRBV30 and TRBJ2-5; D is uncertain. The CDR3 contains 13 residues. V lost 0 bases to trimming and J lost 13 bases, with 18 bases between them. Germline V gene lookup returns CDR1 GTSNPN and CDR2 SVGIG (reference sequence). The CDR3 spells CAWSVQWGTMGYF. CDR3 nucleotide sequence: TGTGCCTGGAGTGTACAGTGGGGAACCATGGGGTACTTC.

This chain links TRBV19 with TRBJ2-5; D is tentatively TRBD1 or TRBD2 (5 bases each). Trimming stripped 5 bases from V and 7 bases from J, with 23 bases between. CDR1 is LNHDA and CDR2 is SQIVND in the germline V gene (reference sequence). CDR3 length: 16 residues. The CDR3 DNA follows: TGTGCCAGTAGTCCTTCGGGGCCCTCATGGGACGTGACCCAGTACTTC. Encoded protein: CASSPSGPSWDVTQYF. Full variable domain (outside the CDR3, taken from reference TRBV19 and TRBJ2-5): DGGITQSPKYLFRKEGQNVTLSCEQNLNHDAMYWYRQDPGQGLRLIYYSQIVNDFQKGDIAEGYSVSREKKESFPLTVTSAQKNPTAFYLCASSPSGPSWDVTQYFGPGTRLLVL.

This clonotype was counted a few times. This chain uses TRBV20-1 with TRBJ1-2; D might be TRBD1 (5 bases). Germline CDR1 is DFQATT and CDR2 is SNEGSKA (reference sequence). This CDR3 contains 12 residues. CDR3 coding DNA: TGCAGGGGGGGGGGGACCGCGTATGGCTACACCTTC. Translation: CRGGGTAYGYTF.

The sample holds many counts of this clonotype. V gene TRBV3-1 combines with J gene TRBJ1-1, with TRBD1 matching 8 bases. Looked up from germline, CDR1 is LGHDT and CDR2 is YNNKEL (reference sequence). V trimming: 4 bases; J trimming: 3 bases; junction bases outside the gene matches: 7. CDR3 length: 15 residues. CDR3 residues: CASSPRTGTYTEAFF. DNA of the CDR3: TGTGCCAGCAGCCCCCGGACAGGGACATACACTGAAGCTTTCTTT. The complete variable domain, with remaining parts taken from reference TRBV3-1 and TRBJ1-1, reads DTAVSQTPKYLVTQMGNDKSIKCEQNLGHDTMYWYKQDSKKFLKIMFSYNNKELIINETVPNRFSPKSPDKAHLNLHINSLELGDSAVYFCASSPRTGTYTEAFFGQGTRLTVV.

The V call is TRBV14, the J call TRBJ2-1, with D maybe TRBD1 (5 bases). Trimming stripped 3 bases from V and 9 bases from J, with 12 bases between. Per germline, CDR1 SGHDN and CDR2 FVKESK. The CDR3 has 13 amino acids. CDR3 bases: TGTGCCAGCAGCCAGAAACAGGTACTTGAGCAGTTCTTC. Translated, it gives CASSQKQVLEQFF. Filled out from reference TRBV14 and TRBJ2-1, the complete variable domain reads EAGVTQFPSHSVIEKGQTVTLRCDPISGHDNLYWYRRVMGKEIKFLLHFVKESKQDESGMPNNRFLAERTGGTYSTLKVQPAELEDSGVYFCASSQKQVLEQFFGPGTRLTVL.

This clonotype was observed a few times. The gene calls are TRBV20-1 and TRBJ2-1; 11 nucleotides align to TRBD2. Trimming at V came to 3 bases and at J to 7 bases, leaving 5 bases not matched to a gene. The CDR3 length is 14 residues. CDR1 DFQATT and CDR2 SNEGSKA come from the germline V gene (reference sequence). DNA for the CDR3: TGCAGTGCTAGGGATAGCGGGAGGGGGAATGAGCAGTTCTTC. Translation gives CSARDSGRGNEQFF.

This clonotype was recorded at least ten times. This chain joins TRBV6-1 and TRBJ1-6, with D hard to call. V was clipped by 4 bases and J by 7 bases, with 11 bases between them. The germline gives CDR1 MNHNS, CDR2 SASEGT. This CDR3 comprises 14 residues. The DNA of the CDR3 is TGTGCCAGCAGTGCCCCGGCAGGAAATTCACCCCTCCACTTT. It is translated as CASSAPAGNSPLHF.

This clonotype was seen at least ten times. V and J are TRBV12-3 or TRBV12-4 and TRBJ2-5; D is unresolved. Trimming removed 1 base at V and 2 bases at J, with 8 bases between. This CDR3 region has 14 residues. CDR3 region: CASSLVDRQETQYF. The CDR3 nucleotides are TGTGCCAGCAGTTTAGTGGACCGGCAAGAGACCCAGTACTTC.

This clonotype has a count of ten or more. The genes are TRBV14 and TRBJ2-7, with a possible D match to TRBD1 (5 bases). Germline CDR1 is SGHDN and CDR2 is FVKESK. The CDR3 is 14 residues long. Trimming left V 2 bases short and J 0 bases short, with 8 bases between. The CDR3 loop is CASSQQGYSYEQYF. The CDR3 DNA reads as TGTGCCAGCAGCCAACAGGGTTACTCCTACGAGCAGTACTTC.

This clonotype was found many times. The CDR3 DNA reads TGTGCCAGCAGCAAAGAGAGATCAACTAATGAAAAACTGTTTTTT. It is translated as CASSKERSTNEKLFF. V gene TRBV12-3 or TRBV12-4 combines with J gene TRBJ1-4; D is unclear. V shed 6 bases and J shed 0 bases, with 11 bases lying between them. This CDR3 is 15 amino acids long.

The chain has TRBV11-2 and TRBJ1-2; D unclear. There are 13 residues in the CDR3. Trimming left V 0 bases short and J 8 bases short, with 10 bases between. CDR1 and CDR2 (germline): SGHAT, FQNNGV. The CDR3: CASSLEGSGGYTF. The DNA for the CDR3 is TGTGCCAGCAGCTTAGAGGGGTCTGGCGGCTACACCTTC.

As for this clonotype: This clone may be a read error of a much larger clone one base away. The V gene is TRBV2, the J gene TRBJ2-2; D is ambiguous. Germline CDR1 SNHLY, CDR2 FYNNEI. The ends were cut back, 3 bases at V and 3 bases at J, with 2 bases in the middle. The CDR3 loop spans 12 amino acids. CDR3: CASSDDTGELFF. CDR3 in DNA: TGTGCCAGCAGTGATGACACCGGGGAGCTGTTTTTT.

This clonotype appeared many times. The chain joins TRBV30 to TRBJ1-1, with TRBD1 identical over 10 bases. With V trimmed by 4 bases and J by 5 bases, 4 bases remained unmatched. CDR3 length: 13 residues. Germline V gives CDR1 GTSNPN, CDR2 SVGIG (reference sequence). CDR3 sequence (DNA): TGTGCCTGGACGGGACAGGGGAAGACTGAAGCTTTCTTT. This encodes CAWTGQGKTEAFF.

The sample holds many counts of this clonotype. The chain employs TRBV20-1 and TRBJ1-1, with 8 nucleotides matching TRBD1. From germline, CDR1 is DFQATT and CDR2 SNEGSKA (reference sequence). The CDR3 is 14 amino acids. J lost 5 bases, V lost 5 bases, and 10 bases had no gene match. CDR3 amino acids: CSAPGQGQGTEAFF. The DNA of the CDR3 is TGCAGTGCTCCCGGACAGGGCCAGGGAACTGAAGCTTTCTTT.

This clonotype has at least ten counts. CDR3 region: CASRLPGGSDTQYF. CDR3 DNA: TGTGCCAGCCGTTTACCGGGAGGGTCCGATACGCAGTATTTT. The rearrangement joins TRBV6-1 to TRBJ2-3; 8 nucleotides match TRBD2. Germline lookup yields CDR1 MNHNS and CDR2 SASEGT. The CDR3 consists of 14 residues. V lost 8 bases, J lost 6 bases, and 10 bases stayed unmatched.

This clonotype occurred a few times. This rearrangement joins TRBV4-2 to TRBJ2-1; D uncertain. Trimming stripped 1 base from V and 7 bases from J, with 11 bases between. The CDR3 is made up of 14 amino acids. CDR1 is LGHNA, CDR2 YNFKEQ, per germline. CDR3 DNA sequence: TGTGCCAGCAGCCAAGGTGGGCTCGAAAATGAGCAGTTCTTC. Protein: CASSQGGLENEQFF.

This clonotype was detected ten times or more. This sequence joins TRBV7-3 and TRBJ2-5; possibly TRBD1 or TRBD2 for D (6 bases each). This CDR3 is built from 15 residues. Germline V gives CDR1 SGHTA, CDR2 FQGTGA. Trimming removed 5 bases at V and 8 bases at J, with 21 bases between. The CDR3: CASSPTGGSGGTQYF. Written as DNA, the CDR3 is TGTGCCAGCAGCCCGACTGGGGGCTCCGGGGGAACCCAGTACTTC.

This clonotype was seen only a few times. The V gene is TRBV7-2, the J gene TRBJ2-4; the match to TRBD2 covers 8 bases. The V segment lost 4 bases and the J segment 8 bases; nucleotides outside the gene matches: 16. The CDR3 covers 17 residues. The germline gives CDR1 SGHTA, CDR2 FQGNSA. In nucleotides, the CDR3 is TGTGCCAGCAGCTCACAACCAGCGGGAGTGTGGGGGGACATTCAGTACTTC. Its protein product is CASSSQPAGVWGDIQYF.

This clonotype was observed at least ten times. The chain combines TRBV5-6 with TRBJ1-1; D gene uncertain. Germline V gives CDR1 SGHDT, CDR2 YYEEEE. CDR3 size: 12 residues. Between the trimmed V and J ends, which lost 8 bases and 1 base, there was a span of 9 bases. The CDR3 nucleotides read TGTGCCAGTTACTGGGGGAACACTGAAGCTTTCTTT. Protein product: CASYWGNTEAFF.

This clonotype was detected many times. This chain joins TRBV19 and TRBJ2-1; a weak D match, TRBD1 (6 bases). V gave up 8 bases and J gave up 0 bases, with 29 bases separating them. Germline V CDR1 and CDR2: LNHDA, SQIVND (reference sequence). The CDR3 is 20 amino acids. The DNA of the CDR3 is TGTGCCAGTGGACTCAGAGGGACACCCGGGGCGATGGGCTCCTACAATGAGCAGTTCTTC. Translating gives CASGLRGTPGAMGSYNEQFF. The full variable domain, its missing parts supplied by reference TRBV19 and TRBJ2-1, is DGGITQSPKYLFRKEGQNVTLSCEQNLNHDAMYWYRQDPGQGLRLIYYSQIVNDFQKGDIAEGYSVSREKKESFPLTVTSAQKNPTAFYLCASGLRGTPGAMGSYNEQFFGPGTRLTVL.

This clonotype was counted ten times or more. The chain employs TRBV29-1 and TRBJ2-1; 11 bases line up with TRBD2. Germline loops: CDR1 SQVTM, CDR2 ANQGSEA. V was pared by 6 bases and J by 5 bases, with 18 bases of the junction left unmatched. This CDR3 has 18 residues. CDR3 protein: CSVQGLAGGPSSDNEQFF. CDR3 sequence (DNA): TGCAGCGTCCAAGGGCTAGCGGGGGGCCCGAGCTCAGACAATGAGCAGTTCTTC.

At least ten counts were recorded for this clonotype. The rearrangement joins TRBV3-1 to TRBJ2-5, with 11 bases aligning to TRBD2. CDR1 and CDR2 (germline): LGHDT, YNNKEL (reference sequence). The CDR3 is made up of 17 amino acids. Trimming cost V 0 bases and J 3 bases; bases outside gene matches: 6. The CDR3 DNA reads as TGTGCCAGCAGCCAAGAATGGCTAGCGGGAGGAAAAGAGACCCAGTACTTC. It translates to CASSQEWLAGGKETQYF.

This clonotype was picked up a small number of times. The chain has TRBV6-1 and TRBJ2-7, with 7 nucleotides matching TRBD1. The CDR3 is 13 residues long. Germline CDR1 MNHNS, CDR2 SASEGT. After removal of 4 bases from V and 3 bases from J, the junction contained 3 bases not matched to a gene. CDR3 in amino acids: CASSGQGVYEQYF. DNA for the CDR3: TGTGCCAGCAGTGGACAGGGTGTCTACGAGCAGTACTTC.

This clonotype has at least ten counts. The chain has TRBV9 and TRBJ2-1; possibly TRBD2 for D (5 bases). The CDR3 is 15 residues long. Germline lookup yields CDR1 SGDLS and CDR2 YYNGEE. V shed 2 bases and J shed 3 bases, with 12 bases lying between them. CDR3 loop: CASSVALGHYNEQFF. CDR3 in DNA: TGTGCCAGCAGCGTGGCACTAGGTCACTACAATGAGCAGTTCTTC.

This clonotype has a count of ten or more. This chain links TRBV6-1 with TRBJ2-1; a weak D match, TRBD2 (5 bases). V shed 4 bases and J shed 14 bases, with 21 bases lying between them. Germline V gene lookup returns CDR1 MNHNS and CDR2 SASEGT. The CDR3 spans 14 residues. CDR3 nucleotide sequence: TGTGCCAGCAGTGGGTCGGGGAAAGGGAGCTGGAAGTTCTTC. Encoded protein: CASSGSGKGSWKFF.

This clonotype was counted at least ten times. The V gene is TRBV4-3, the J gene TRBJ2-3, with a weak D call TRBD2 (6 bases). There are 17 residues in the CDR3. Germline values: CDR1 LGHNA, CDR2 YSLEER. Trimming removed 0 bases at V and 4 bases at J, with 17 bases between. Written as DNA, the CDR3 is TGCGCCAGCAGCCAAGATTTGGGGAGCGGGCAGTCAGATACGCAGTATTTT. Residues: CASSQDLGSGQSDTQYF.

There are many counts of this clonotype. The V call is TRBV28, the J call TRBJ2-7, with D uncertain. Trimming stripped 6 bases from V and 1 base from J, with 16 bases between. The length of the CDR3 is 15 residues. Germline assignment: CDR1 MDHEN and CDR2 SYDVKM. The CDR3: CASSRPPGKSYEQYF. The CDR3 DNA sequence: TGTGCCAGCAGCCGTCCACCGGGCAAATCCTACGAGCAGTACTTC.